Given below is one TCR beta chain in context. Its antigen is currently unknown. The sample is drawn from a study of T cell responses to AZD1222 COVID-19 vaccine. Using immunoSEQ multiplex PCR, the repertoire was profiled, and TCRdb retains in-frame clones only, with some absent. The sample lists more than 75,000 clones, about nine tenths occurring once. The study's findings and limits: Donors were largely white British and mainly female; clonal diversity was possibly underestimated. In the spike-specific TCR repertoire, nearly half reportedly target unmutated variant regions.

This CDR3 region has 15 residues. Germline V lookup: CDR1 SGHDT, CDR2 YYEEEE. Trimming shortened V by 0 bases and J by 4 bases, and 13 bases separated the two germline ends. Sequenced material: peripheral blood, taken 28 days after the second AZD1222 dose. This TCR was sampled from an adult who received the AZD1222 COVID-19 vaccine. The chain uses TRBV5-6 and TRBJ1-2, with D uncertain. CDR3 DNA: TGTGCCAGCAGCTTGGCTCCCCAGCTACTCTATGGCTACACCTTC. This gives the protein CASSLAPQLLYGYTF.